Shown below are 26 T cell receptor beta chains from a single sample sequenced in a study of T cell repertoires in cytomegalovirus infection. TCRdb itself ran the reads through MiXCR, one entry per CDR3 protein. Of about 330,000 distinct CDR3 sequences detected, over 7.5% appear once; the ten largest clones hold about 4.5%. The material sequenced was PBMCs. The origin of the receptors is a human donor in good health (CMV status not recorded). Some clones in this sample may be carry-over from other donors' samples.

This chain's CDR3 is CASSQGGATDTQYF. CDR3 DNA sequence: TGTGCCAGCAGTCAAGGTGGGGCTACAGATACGCAGTATTTT. The J gene is TRBJ2-3, the V gene TRBV28; the D gene is possibly TRBD1 (5 bases). Trimming cost V 5 bases and J 3 bases, with 12 bases left between them. Germline V CDR1 and CDR2: MDHEN, SYDVKM. The CDR3 runs 14 residues.

This clonotype was counted ten times or more. This chain connects TRBV7-2 to TRBJ1-2; D is undetermined. V was trimmed by 4 bases and J by 4 bases, leaving 10 bases between them. The CDR3 has 13 residues. Germline V CDR1 and CDR2: SGHTA, FQGNSA. CDR3 protein: CASSYWSSYGYTF. The CDR3 bases are TGTGCCAGCAGCTATTGGAGCTCCTATGGCTACACCTTC.

The chain links TRBV20-1 to TRBJ1-1; 9 bases line up with TRBD1. Germline V gene data show CDR1 as DFQATT and CDR2 as SNEGSKA (reference sequence). The V segment lost 2 bases and the J segment 5 bases; nucleotides outside the gene matches: 6. The CDR3 is 14 amino acids. CDR3 nucleotide sequence: TGCAGTGCTAGAATACAGGGGGCGCGAACTGAAGCTTTCTTT. The encoded protein is CSARIQGARTEAFF.

The J gene is TRBJ2-1, the V gene TRBV6-1; 15 bases fit TRBD2. The CDR3 is 15 residues long. V shed 5 bases and J 16 bases; nucleotides not matched to a gene: 12. The germline V gene encodes CDR1 MNHNS and CDR2 SASEGT. The chain's CDR3 is CASSYRGTSGRTGFF. DNA of the CDR3: TGTGCCAGCAGTTACCGAGGGACTAGCGGGAGGACGGGATTCTTC.

This clonotype was observed once. The chain joins TRBV12-3 or TRBV12-4 to TRBJ2-7; D might be TRBD2 (5 bases). V was clipped by 3 bases and J by 3 bases, with 15 bases between them. The CDR3 is 15 residues long. CDR3 in amino acids: CASSFQGRLLYEQYF. For the CDR3, the DNA is TGTGCCAGCAGTTTTCAAGGCCGACTACTCTACGAGCAGTACTTC.

In this sample, this clonotype turned up many times. The V call is TRBV7-2, the J call TRBJ1-3, with D uncertain. Germline CDR1 reads SGHTA; CDR2 reads FQGNSA. Trimming took off 7 bases at V and 0 bases at J, with 7 bases between the two ends. The CDR3 has 13 residues. CDR3 DNA: TGTGCCAGCAAGAGGGTCTCTGGAAACACCATATATTTT. Protein: CASKRVSGNTIYF.

This clonotype has at least ten counts. The chain carries TRBV11-2 and TRBJ2-7, with 8 bases matching TRBD2. The CDR3 consists of 14 residues. CDR1 and CDR2 (germline): SGHAT, FQNNGV. V was pared by 2 bases and J by 3 bases, with 3 bases of the junction left unmatched. The CDR3, as DNA: TGTGCCAGCAGCTTAACTAGCGGTGACTACGAGCAGTACTTC. It is translated as CASSLTSGDYEQYF.

Many counts were recorded for this clonotype. The chain is built from TRBV6-2 or TRBV6-3 and TRBJ2-1; 8 nucleotides align to TRBD2. Germline-derived CDR1 and CDR2 are MNHEY and SVGEGT. With 2 bases clipped from V and 9 bases from J, the junction kept 9 bases outside the gene matches. The CDR3 is 15 amino acids. The CDR3 DNA sequence: TGTGCCAGCAGTTACGATCGCGGGGGGATCGGTGAGCAGTTCTTC. It encodes CASSYDRGGIGEQFF.

This clonotype came up many times. V usage is TRBV12-3 or TRBV12-4 and J usage is TRBJ2-5; TRBD1 matches 8 bases. The V and J ends lost 6 bases and 2 bases, in that order; junction bases with no gene match: 5. The CDR3 has 14 amino acids. The CDR3 DNA follows: TGTGCCAGCAGCCAGGACAGGGTGCAAGAGACCCAGTACTTC. Its protein is CASSQDRVQETQYF.

This clonotype was observed a handful of times. The chain joins TRBV7-2 to TRBJ2-7, with D tentatively TRBD1 (6 bases). The CDR3 spans 15 residues. Trimming pared 5 bases from V and 4 bases from J, leaving 18 bases between. From germline, CDR1 is SGHTA and CDR2 FQGNSA. CDR3 sequence reads: CASSLFPGTLYEQYF. In DNA, the CDR3 is TGTGCCAGCAGCCTCTTCCCCGGGACACTGTACGAGCAGTACTTC.

The chain carries TRBV12-3 or TRBV12-4 and TRBJ1-3, with a weak D call TRBD1 (6 bases). V was shortened by 5 bases and J by 0 bases, with 14 bases between the two germline ends. The CDR3 spans 16 residues. The CDR3 loop reads CASSPPDSSSGNTIYF. The DNA for the CDR3 is TGTGCCAGCAGTCCCCCGGACAGTAGCTCTGGAAACACCATATATTTT.

This chain joins TRBV4-1 and TRBJ2-3; TRBD2 might be the D (5 bases). The V and J ends lost 1 base and 4 bases respectively, with 12 bases between them. This CDR3 contains 15 residues. Germline V gene data show CDR1 as MGHRA and CDR2 as YSYEKL. The CDR3 loop is CASSQALVWSDTQYF. In DNA form, the CDR3 reads TGCGCCAGCAGCCAAGCACTAGTTTGGTCAGATACGCAGTATTTT.

This clonotype was detected only a few times. This chain connects TRBV4-3 to TRBJ1-1, with a tentative D call TRBD1 (6 bases). CDR1 is LGHNA, CDR2 YSLEER, per germline. This CDR3 is built from 15 residues. The V gene lost 4 bases and the J gene lost 11 bases, with 23 bases spanning the gap. CDR3 DNA sequence: TGCGCCAGCAGCCTTACTCTCGGGACACCCCAAAGGGCTTTCTTT. Amino acids: CASSLTLGTPQRAFF.

This clonotype was picked up many times. The chain joins TRBV7-6 to TRBJ1-6; 8 nucleotides agree with TRBD1. Trimming cost V 1 base and J 8 bases; bases outside gene matches: 10. Per the germline V gene, CDR1 is SGHVS and CDR2 is FNYEAQ. CDR3 length: 17 amino acids. The CDR3, as DNA: TGTGCCAGCAGCTTAGACAGGGGGTGGTTTGGGGATTCACCCCTCCACTTT. It yields the protein CASSLDRGWFGDSPLHF. Looking up the rest from reference TRBV7-6 and TRBJ1-6 gives the full variable domain: GAGVSQSPRYKVTKRGQDVALRCDPISGHVSLYWYRQALGQGPEFLTYFNYEAQQDKSGLPNDRFSAERPEGSISTLTIQRTEQRDSAMYRCASSLDRGWFGDSPLHFGNGTRLTVT.

This clonotype was detected ten times or more. Here the CDR3 reads CASTIVGGSGTDTQYF. CDR3 in DNA: TGTGCCAGCACCATAGTAGGTGGTTCGGGGACAGATACGCAGTATTTT. V is TRBV7-2 and J is TRBJ2-3; D perhaps matches TRBD2 (5 bases). This CDR3 has 16 residues. Per germline, CDR1 SGHTA and CDR2 FQGNSA. With 7 bases removed from V and 3 bases from J, the gap between germline ends came to 20 bases. The full variable domain, completed using reference TRBV7-2 and TRBJ2-3, is GAGVSQSPSNKVTEKGKDVELRCDPISGHTALYWYRQSLGQGLEFLIYFQGNSAPDKSGLPSDRFSAERTGGSVSTLTIQRTQQEDSAVYLCASTIVGGSGTDTQYFGPGTRLTVL.

V is TRBV7-3 and J is TRBJ2-5; unclear D gene. CDR3 length: 16 residues. The ends were cut back, 1 base at V and 5 bases at J, with 17 bases in the middle. Germline V gene data show CDR1 as SGHTA and CDR2 as FQGTGA. Here the CDR3 reads CASSLRGSPPRETQYF. The CDR3, as DNA: TGTGCCAGCAGCTTAAGAGGATCCCCTCCAAGGGAGACCCAGTACTTC.

This clonotype was detected only a few times. The CDR3 bases are TGTGCCAGCAGTTTAGGGGCTGGCTACACCTTC. Translating it yields CASSLGAGYTF. The V call is TRBV28, the J call TRBJ1-2; a possible D gene is TRBD1 (5 bases). The length of the CDR3 is 11 residues. Looked up from germline, CDR1 is MDHEN and CDR2 is SYDVKM. V lost 2 bases and J 7 bases, leaving 5 bases between the germline ends.

This clonotype was observed a few times. The rearrangement uses TRBV7-2 and TRBJ2-1; 8 bases are shared with TRBD2. J lost 0 bases, V lost 4 bases, and 8 bases had no gene match. From germline, CDR1 is SGHTA and CDR2 FQGNSA. This CDR3 spans 17 amino acids. The CDR3 sequence: CASSSPGGGGSYNEQFF. In DNA, the CDR3 is TGTGCCAGCAGCTCACCCGGGGGGGGTGGCTCCTACAATGAGCAGTTCTTC.

This clonotype was seen repeatedly, ten times or more. CDR3 amino acids: CASSFGRTSTDTQYF. DNA for the CDR3: TGTGCCAGCAGTTTTGGGAGGACATCCACAGATACGCAGTATTTT. The rearrangement joins TRBV28 to TRBJ2-3; D possibly corresponds to TRBD2 (6 bases). The CDR3 runs to 15 residues. The germline CDR1 and CDR2 sequences are MDHEN and SYDVKM. The V end was cut by 3 bases, the J end by 2 bases, with 12 bases between.

The sample holds many counts of this clonotype. The V gene is TRBV4-1, the J gene TRBJ1-1; D gene uncertain. The CDR3 is 13 amino acids. Trimming shortened V by 1 base and J by 0 bases, and 3 bases separated the two germline ends. CDR1 is MGHRA and CDR2 is YSYEKL in the germline V gene. CDR3 protein: CASSQVLNTEAFF. As DNA, the CDR3 is TGCGCCAGCAGCCAAGTCCTGAACACTGAAGCTTTCTTT.

The chain has TRBV11-2 and TRBJ2-1; D is possibly TRBD1 (6 bases). The V end lost 1 base, the J end lost 3 bases, and 10 bases lay between the germline ends. This CDR3 contains 15 residues. Germline V gene sequence: CDR1 SGHAT, CDR2 FQNNGV. The CDR3 region is CASSLATGNYNEQFF. In DNA form, the CDR3 reads TGTGCCAGCAGCTTAGCTACAGGGAACTACAATGAGCAGTTCTTC.

This clonotype showed up many times. The V and J genes are TRBV2 and TRBJ1-1; 7 bases are shared with TRBD1. This CDR3 spans 15 amino acids. Germline lookup yields CDR1 SNHLY and CDR2 FYNNEI. V was clipped by 7 bases and J by 1 base; unmatched bases: 9. The chain's CDR3 is CASTWGRGGNTEAFF. CDR3 nucleotide sequence: TGTGCCAGCACCTGGGGCAGGGGGGGGAACACTGAAGCTTTCTTT.

The chain employs TRBV7-4 and TRBJ2-1, with a weak D call TRBD1 (7 bases). V lost 2 bases to trimming and J lost 0 bases, with 11 bases between them. CDR3 size: 16 residues. Germline loops: CDR1 SGHVT, CDR2 SQSDAQ. The CDR3 protein is CASSLQGGFSYNEQFF. Here the CDR3 DNA reads TGTGCCAGCAGCTTACAGGGGGGCTTCTCCTACAATGAGCAGTTCTTC.

The chain couples TRBV7-9 to TRBJ1-2; unclear D gene. The V gene's germline CDR1 is SEHNR and CDR2 FQNEAQ (reference sequence). The V end was cut by 8 bases, the J end by 3 bases, with 7 bases between. The CDR3 totals 11 residues. The CDR3 nucleotides read TGTGCCAGCGCATATGACTATGGCTACACCTTC. Encoded protein: CASAYDYGYTF.

As DNA, the CDR3 is TGTGCCACCCGGACTAGCGGATCCTACGAGCAGTACTTC. Translation gives CATRTSGSYEQYF. The rearrangement uses TRBV6-2 or TRBV6-3 and TRBJ2-7; 10 positions match TRBD2. Losses at the gene ends were 10 bases for V and 1 base for J; bases not matched to a gene: 4. Germline CDR1 reads MNHEY; CDR2 reads SVGEGT. The CDR3 has 13 residues.

This clonotype has more than one count but fewer than ten. The V and J genes are TRBV7-2 and TRBJ1-6, with D perhaps matching TRBD1 (6 bases). V lost 5 bases to trimming and J lost 5 bases, with 13 bases between them. This CDR3 spans 15 amino acids. The germline gives CDR1 SGHTA, CDR2 FQGNSA. The CDR3 protein is CASSQTQGNNSPLHF. CDR3 in DNA: TGTGCCAGCAGCCAGACACAGGGTAATAATTCACCCCTCCACTTT.